A selection of T cell receptor beta chains follows, all from one sample in a study of shared clonotypes between healthy human individuals. Data came from immunoSEQ multiplex PCR; TCRdb stores just in-frame clones and leaves some out. The table records about 1.5 million clones, 98% of them present only once. The sample consisted of naive CD4+ T cells sorted from blood. The receptors come from a man in his thirties or forties in good health. The CDR3 runs from the conserved cysteine through the conserved F or W. D genes are given only for firm matches. Clone size is given for some rows only: seen once, a few or many times, or a class if the clone is expanded.

TRBV11-3	TRBJ2-5	-	-	CASSLLGGETQYF	TGTGCCAGCAGCTTATTGGGGGGAGAGACCCAGTACTTC
TRBV19	TRBJ2-7	-	TRBD1	CASSTPTGFSEQYF	TGTGCCAGTAGTACCCCGACAGGGTTCTCCGAGCAGTACTTC
TRBV15	TRBJ2-7	-	TRBD2	CATSREPWGGSYEQYF	TGTGCCACCAGCAGGGAGCCCTGGGGGGGCTCCTACGAGCAGTACTTC
TRBV9	TRBJ2-4	-	-	CASSVDAGLSNIQYF	TGTGCCAGCAGCGTAGACGCGGGACTCTCAAACATTCAGTACTTC
TRBV6-4	TRBJ2-7	-	-	CASSHTFSGSLYEQYF	TGTGCCAGCAGTCACACCTTTTCGGGATCCCTCTACGAGCAGTACTTC
TRBV7-6	TRBJ2-3	-	-	CASSLYPTTTDTQYF	TGTGCCAGCAGCTTATACCCAACAACCACAGATACGCAGTATTTT
TRBV7-9	TRBJ2-5	-	-	CASSRLGGETQYF	TGTGCCAGCAGCCGACTAGGTGGAGAGACCCAGTACTTC
TRBV11-2	TRBJ2-7	once	-	CASSRTLDPRGYEQYF	TGTGCCAGCAGCCGTACGTTGGATCCCCGGGGCTACGAGCAGTACTTC
TRBV29-1	TRBJ2-6	-	-	CSVESRGSGANVLTF	TGCAGCGTTGAATCACGGGGGTCTGGGGCCAACGTCCTGACTTTC
TRBV5-1	TRBJ2-5	-	TRBD1	CASTGTGGQETQYF	TGCGCCAGTACCGGGACAGGGGGCCAAGAGACCCAGTACTTC
TRBV30	TRBJ1-1	-	-	CAWSLLARNTEAFF	TGTGCCTGGAGCCTTCTAGCGCGGAACACTGAAGCTTTCTTT
TRBV18	TRBJ2-7	-	TRBD1	CASTLGRDRESYEQYF	TGTGCCAGCACCCTGGGCCGGGACAGGGAATCCTACGAGCAGTACTTC
TRBV7-3	TRBJ2-7	-	TRBD1	CASSSGQGTGEQYF	TGTGCCAGCAGCTCGGGACAGGGCACGGGCGAGCAGTACTTC
TRBV7-8	TRBJ2-2	-	TRBD2	CASSVRLAGRNTGELFF	TGTGCCAGCAGCGTAAGACTAGCGGGACGAAACACCGGGGAGCTGTTTTTT
TRBV18	TRBJ1-5	once	TRBD1	CASSTGGNQPQHF	TGTGCCAGCTCGACAGGGGGCAATCAGCCCCAGCATTTT
TRBV5-8	TRBJ2-2	-	-	CASSPTWTSRTGELFF	TGTGCCAGCAGTCCTACGTGGACCTCGAGAACCGGGGAGCTGTTTTTT
TRBV5-1	TRBJ2-2	-	-	CASSLNSGNTGELFF	TGCGCCAGCAGCTTAAATAGCGGGAACACCGGGGAGCTGTTTTTT
TRBV5-6	TRBJ1-5	-	-	CASSSQGGNQPQHF	TGTGCCAGCAGCTCACAGGGTGGCAATCAGCCCCAGCATTTT
TRBV29-1	TRBJ2-1	-	-	CSVEGARYNEQFF	TGCAGCGTTGAGGGGGCTAGGTACAATGAGCAGTTCTTC
TRBV5-5	TRBJ1-3	-	TRBD1	CASSIRPGQGGNTIYF	TGTGCCAGCAGCATAAGACCGGGACAGGGGGGAAACACCATATATTTT
TRBV5-1	TRBJ2-7	-	TRBD1	CASSLPLPQTGAAVPYEQYF	TGCGCCAGCAGCTTACCCCTACCGCAAACAGGGGCCGCCGTACCCTACGAGCAGTACTTC
TRBV19	TRBJ2-7	-	-	CASSDRGMTYEQYF	TGTGCCAGTAGCGACAGAGGGATGACCTACGAGCAGTACTTC
TRBV9	TRBJ2-3	-	TRBD1	CASSAGQGTDTQYF	TGTGCCAGCAGCGCGGGACAGGGCACAGATACGCAGTATTTT
TRBV28	TRBJ1-3	-	TRBD1	CASKYRGHGNTIYF	TGTGCCAGCAAGTACAGGGGTCATGGAAACACCATATATTTT
TRBV4-1	TRBJ2-7	-	-	CASSQVGDNTYEQYF	TGCGCCAGCAGCCAAGTCGGAGACAACACCTACGAGCAGTACTTC
TRBV5-1	TRBJ2-5	-	-	CASSLGAGQETQYF	TGCGCCAGCAGCTTGGGTGCAGGACAAGAGACCCAGTACTTC
TRBV13	TRBJ2-3	once	-	CASSSRMGDTQYF	TGTGCCAGCAGCTCTCGGATGGGAGATACGCAGTATTTT
TRBV15	TRBJ2-2	-	-	CATSSWENTGELFF	TGTGCCACCAGCAGCTGGGAGAACACCGGGGAGCTGTTTTTT
TRBV18	TRBJ2-5	-	TRBD2	CASSPGWAGEETQYF	TGTGCCAGCTCACCAGGATGGGCGGGAGAGGAGACCCAGTACTTC
TRBV2	TRBJ2-1	-	-	CASSDVAREDEQFF	TGTGCCAGCAGTGATGTGGCGCGGGAAGATGAGCAGTTCTTC
TRBV19	TRBJ1-3	-	-	CASSMDHPGNTIYF	TGTGCCAGTAGTATGGACCACCCGGGGAACACCATATATTTT
TRBV7-3	TRBJ2-1	once	TRBD2	CASSFSGRDYNEQFF	TGTGCCAGCAGCTTCAGCGGGAGGGATTACAATGAGCAGTTCTTC
TRBV5-1	TRBJ2-3	-	-	CASCTGTLTDTQYF	TGCGCCAGTTGTACAGGGACTCTCACAGATACGCAGTATTTT
TRBV2	TRBJ2-7	-	TRBD1	CASRGTDRGLSEQYF	TGTGCCAGCAGGGGAACGGACAGGGGATTAAGCGAGCAGTACTTC
TRBV6-1	TRBJ2-2	-	TRBD1	CASIADRGYGELFF	TGTGCCAGCATAGCCGACAGGGGCTATGGGGAGCTGTTTTTT
TRBV2	TRBJ2-7	-	-	CASSDESNSYEQYF	TGTGCCAGCAGTGATGAGTCAAACTCCTACGAGCAGTACTTC
TRBV11-3	TRBJ1-3	-	TRBD1	CASSPGQGDGNTIYF	TGTGCCAGCAGCCCAGGACAGGGCGATGGAAACACCATATATTTT
TRBV29-1	TRBJ2-3	-	TRBD2	CSVASGLAGPTDTQYF	TGCAGCGTTGCCTCGGGACTAGCGGGACCCACAGATACGCAGTATTTT
TRBV5-1	TRBJ2-5	-	-	CASSPIQGQETQYF	TGCGCCAGCAGCCCTATACAGGGCCAAGAGACCCAGTACTTC
TRBV29-1	TRBJ2-1	-	-	CSVERGGGFYNEQFF	TGCAGCGTTGAACGCGGAGGGGGTTTCTACAATGAGCAGTTCTTC
TRBV7-9	TRBJ1-2	-	TRBD1	CASSHSGQGSWFGYTF	TGTGCCAGCAGCCACTCGGGACAGGGATCGTGGTTTGGCTACACCTTC
TRBV18	TRBJ2-2	-	TRBD2	CASSPGLAGSPGELFF	TGTGCCAGCTCCCCTGGACTAGCGGGTTCGCCCGGGGAGCTGTTTTTT